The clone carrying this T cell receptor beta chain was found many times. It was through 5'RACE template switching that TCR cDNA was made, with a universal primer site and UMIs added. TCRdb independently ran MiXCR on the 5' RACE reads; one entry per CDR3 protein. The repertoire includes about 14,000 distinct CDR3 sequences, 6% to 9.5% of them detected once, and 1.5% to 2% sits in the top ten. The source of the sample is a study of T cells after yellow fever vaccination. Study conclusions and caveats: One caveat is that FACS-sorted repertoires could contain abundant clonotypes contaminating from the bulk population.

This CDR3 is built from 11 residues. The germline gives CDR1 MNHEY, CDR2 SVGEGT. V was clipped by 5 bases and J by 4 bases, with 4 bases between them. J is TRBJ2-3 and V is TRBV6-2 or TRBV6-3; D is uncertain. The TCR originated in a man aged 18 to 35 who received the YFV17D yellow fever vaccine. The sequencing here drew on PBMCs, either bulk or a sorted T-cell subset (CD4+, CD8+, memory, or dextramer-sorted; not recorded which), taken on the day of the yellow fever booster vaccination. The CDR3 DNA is TGTGCCAGCAGTCGGCCAGATACGCAGTATTTT. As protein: CASSRPDTQYF.